This T cell receptor (beta chain) was found in a study of blood T cells in healthy people across ages (dated by TCRdb to the mid-2010s). Context from the whole study: Template switching captured roughly one uniquely barcoded TCR beta cDNA molecule per two T cells in model experiments. Four age groups were formed from the donors: young (average about 17 years), middle-aged (less than 40), aged (under 70) and long-lived (more than 75). To avoid experimental bias, donors of different ages were spread randomly across the sequencing lanes. Two additional independent replicas of 1 million unique cDNA reads from the same blood draw were analyzed for two donors (one aged 18 to 30 and one aged 80 or older). Age-related changes in TCR beta repertoire diversity were measured in the study by deep sequencing normalized with unique cDNA molecular identifiers.

Libraries were constructed by 5' RACE. Sequencer: Illumina HiSeq 2500. The second PCR ran for roughly 6 to 11 cycles and used a J-beta primer mix along with a sample-barcoded 5' primer. A template-switch 5' adaptor carrying 12 random nucleotides introduced a unique molecular identifier onto each TCR beta cDNA molecule. Each sample yielded at least 3 million CDR3-containing paired-end reads. First-strand cDNA was synthesized from all RNA with the Mint cDNA synthesis kit, primed by a TRBC-specific oligonucleotide. After uracil-DNA glycosylase treatment, a first 18-cycle PCR used universal primers M1SS and BC2_uni_R on all cDNA. In the paper's pipeline: For normalization, 1 million high-quality reads were randomly selected from each sample, with every read carrying a distinct molecular identifier. Instead of being binned into consensus sequences, reads with shared molecular identifiers were discarded. MiTCR, run with a Q25 quality threshold and the strictest error-elimination algorithm, handled CDR3 identification, clonotype clustering and error correction. A nonparametric unseen species model using Euler transformation provided a lower-bound estimate of total TCR beta diversity. The public reads were run again by TCRdb, first through fastp at Q25 and then through MiXCR, and only productive beta chains were kept. Rows with a matching CDR3 protein are joined into one entry that keeps the most common DNA and genes. The V and J calls were determined by TCRdb, not by the authors. Within this sample are roughly 730,000 distinct CDR3 sequences, with around 50% of them counted one time only. Clones ranked in the top ten supply around 25% of the sample.

The CDR3 holds 16 amino acids from the cysteine to the phenylalanine. The only DNA kept is the CDR3, 48 bases in frame from the first base. Clipping removes 4 bases from V and 0 bases from J, with 8 as the unmatched junction base count. From a lookup of the germline V gene, CDR1 and CDR2 are KGHDR and SFDVKD. Worth noting for this clonotype: Its recognized antigen is unknown. No much larger clonotype is one base removed from it; base qualities were not supplied.

The roughly 39 donors, aged roughly 6 to 95 years, were systemically healthy Caucasian individuals from Russia. Around 9.7 milliliters of peripheral blood were collected from each donor into EDTA-treated Vacutainer tubes. Ficoll-Paque density-gradient centrifugation was used to isolate PBMCs, with at least 6.5 million per sample. Trizol reagent was used to extract total RNA from PBMCs, with at least 6 micrograms per sample. Naive CD45RAhigh/CD27high T cell percentages were measured by flow cytometry on a PBMC aliquot from every donor. What the work shows at the level of the full study, not this receptor alone: Conclusive comparison of naive and antigen-experienced compartments was prevented by the profiling of bulk unsorted PBMCs. As age increased, observed TCR beta diversity per million T cells dropped in a roughly linear way, and a significant reduction was already evident by age 40. The CMV infection status of donors was not known, potentially confounding age-related changes in expanded clonotypes. Estimates of total diversity based on one million sequenced T cells were regarded as lower bounds and as underestimates. Compared with the aged group, more naive CD4+ T cells, fewer expanded clones and increased TCR diversity were shown by the long-lived group, suggesting age selection. The percentage of naive T cells measured by flow cytometry correlated strongly with observed TCR beta diversity.

The sequenced sample was blood. The V gene is TRBV24-1 and the J gene is TRBJ2-7; the central 7 bases match TRBD1. This receptor was obtained from a man in his forties in good health. This receptor carries the CDR3 CATSDPNRGPSYEQYF. The nucleotides are TGTGCCACCAGTGACCCAAACAGGGGACCCTCCTACGAGCAGTACTTC.